The 28 T cell receptor beta chains given below trace back to one sample, sequenced in a study of vaccination effects on CD4 cells after COVID-19. For these receptors, no antigen is known. Data came from immunoSEQ multiplex PCR; TCRdb stores just in-frame clones and leaves some out. The sample contains fewer than 15,000 clones, around 75% of which appear only once. Antigen-specific CD4+ T cell clonotypes were called by their expansion after viral peptide-pool culture in ViraFEST. Cultured cells yielded isolated CD4+ T cells after more than nine days. SARS-CoV-2 infected the person between March and December 2020, as confirmed by PCR. Everyone in the study got two shots of either the BNT162b2 or mRNA-1273 vaccine. The source material was CD4+ T cells from PBMCs cultured with HCoV-NL63 spike peptides, sampled after COVID-19 vaccination. All receptors come from a human donor who had a prior SARS-CoV-2 infection.

The chain uses TRBV5-1 and TRBJ1-2, with 8 positions matching TRBD1. Germline V gives CDR1 SGHRS, CDR2 YFSETQ. With 4 bases clipped from V and 0 bases from J, the junction kept 5 bases outside the gene matches. This CDR3 has 15 amino acids. CDR3 sequence: CASSQTGVTNYGYTF. The CDR3 DNA reads TGCGCCAGCAGCCAGACAGGGGTAACTAACTATGGCTACACCTTC.

This clone has only one observation. The genes are TRBV2 and TRBJ1-5, with D possibly TRBD1 on 5 matching bases. Germline V CDR1 and CDR2: SNHLY, FYNNEI. CDR3 length equals 14 residues. V lost 9 bases and J 4 bases, leaving 16 bases between the germline ends. CDR3 sequence reads: CASAQQGENQPQHF. As DNA, the CDR3 is TGTGCCAGTGCTCAGCAGGGTGAGAATCAGCCCCAGCATTTT.

This clone came up once. V gene TRBV28 combines with J gene TRBJ2-1; 9 nucleotides line up with TRBD1. V lost 5 bases to trimming and J lost 7 bases; unmatched junction nucleotides: 9. Germline V lookup: CDR1 MDHEN, CDR2 SYDVKM. This CDR3 comprises 15 residues. CDR3 amino acids: CASSNHGTGRNEQFF. Written as DNA, the CDR3 is TGTGCCAGCAGTAACCACGGGACAGGGAGGAATGAGCAGTTCTTC. Drawing the rest from reference TRBV28 and TRBJ2-1, the complete variable domain is DVKVTQSSRYLVKRTGEKVFLECVQDMDHENMFWYRQDPGLGLRLIYFSYDVKMKEKGDIPEGYSVSREKKERFSLILESASTNQTSMYLCASSNHGTGRNEQFFGPGTRLTVL.

This chain links TRBV11-3 with TRBJ1-1, with 11 bases fitting TRBD1. V lost 0 bases and J lost 6; bases outside the gene matches: 15. The CDR3 length is 19 residues. Germline lookup yields CDR1 SGHNT and CDR2 YENEEA. The CDR3: CASSLDGTGGRWESAEAFF. The CDR3 nucleotides are TGTGCCAGCAGCTTAGATGGGACAGGGGGGCGTTGGGAGAGCGCTGAAGCTTTCTTT.

The V gene is TRBV5-1, the J gene TRBJ2-1; maybe TRBD2 (5 bases). Trimming removed 4 bases from V and 0 bases from J, with 8 bases in between. In germline, CDR1 is SGHRS, CDR2 YFSETQ. The CDR3 is 14 amino acids. CDR3 protein: CASSVGLSYNEQFF. In DNA form, the CDR3 reads TGCGCCAGCAGCGTAGGACTCTCCTACAATGAGCAGTTCTTC.

V gene TRBV24-1 combines with J gene TRBJ1-4; D may be TRBD1 (5 bases). V was cut by 3 bases and J by 7 bases, with 20 bases left in between. CDR3 length: 17 amino acids. Germline CDR1 KGHDR, CDR2 SFDVKD. The CDR3 here is CATSDPHSGGTREKLFF. The CDR3 DNA is TGTGCCACCAGTGATCCCCACTCGGGGGGGACTCGTGAAAAACTGTTTTTT.

The V and J genes are TRBV7-9 and TRBJ1-3; no reliable D call. CDR3 size: 17 residues. Germline loops: CDR1 SEHNR, CDR2 FQNEAQ (reference sequence). V shed 1 base and J shed 0 bases, with 13 bases lying between them. The CDR3 sequence: CASSLGLSNLSGNTIYF. Here the CDR3 DNA reads TGTGCCAGCAGCTTAGGTTTATCGAATCTCTCTGGAAACACCATATATTTT.

This chain joins TRBV11-3 and TRBJ2-1, with 8 bases that match TRBD2. This CDR3 has 16 amino acids. Germline V gene lookup returns CDR1 SGHNT and CDR2 YENEEA. Losses at the gene ends were 7 bases for V and 6 bases for J; bases not matched to a gene: 14. CDR3: CASTPDGGRTRNEQFF. The CDR3 bases are TGTGCCAGCACCCCAGACGGCGGGAGGACCCGCAATGAGCAGTTCTTC.

The genes are TRBV9 and TRBJ2-1; TRBD2 agrees at 11 bases. Trimming removed 2 bases from V and 10 bases from J; junction bases left unmatched: 8. Germline V gene data show CDR1 as SGDLS and CDR2 as YYNGEE. The CDR3 has 15 residues. The CDR3 loop reads CASSVLAGGPQEQFF. CDR3 DNA sequence: TGTGCCAGCAGCGTTTTAGCGGGGGGGCCACAAGAGCAGTTCTTC. The variable domain in full, completed from reference TRBV9 and TRBJ2-1, reads DSGVTQTPKHLITATGQRVTLRCSPRSGDLSVYWYQQSLDQGLQFLIQYYNGEERAKGNILERFSAQQFPDLHSELNLSSLELGDSALYFCASSVLAGGPQEQFFGPGTRLTVL.

V is TRBV28 and J is TRBJ2-1; the match to TRBD1 covers 8 bases. The CDR3 totals 14 residues. V lost 9 bases to trimming and J lost 5 bases; unmatched junction nucleotides: 9. Germline V lookup: CDR1 MDHEN, CDR2 SYDVKM. This chain's CDR3 is CASKHGTGHNEQFF. In DNA, the CDR3 is TGTGCCAGTAAACACGGGACAGGTCACAATGAGCAGTTCTTC.

CDR3: CASSSRVGRREAGPGETQYF. The CDR3 DNA follows: TGTGCCAGCAGTTCCCGAGTCGGTCGACGGGAGGCCGGCCCGGGAGAGACCCAGTACTTC. The chain has TRBV6-2 or TRBV6-3 and TRBJ2-5; 7 bases are shared with TRBD2. CDR3 size: 20 residues. Germline V CDR1 and CDR2: MNHEY, SVGEGT. The junction had 24 bases not matched to a gene; V was cut back by 4 bases and J by 4 bases.

CDR3 nucleotide sequence: TGTGCCAGCAGCCGACAACAGGACCTCTTCTACAATGAGCAGTTCTTC. Translation gives CASSRQQDLFYNEQFF. The genes are TRBV3-1 (or the pseudogene TRBV3-2) and TRBJ2-1; possibly TRBD1 for D (5 bases). The CDR3 length is 16 residues. Trimming pared 4 bases from V and 3 bases from J, leaving 16 bases between. CDR1 and CDR2 from the germline V gene are LGHDT and YNNKEL (reference sequence).

The chain is built from TRBV19 and TRBJ2-7, with D tentatively TRBD2 (6 bases). CDR1 is LNHDA and CDR2 is SQIVND in the germline V gene (reference sequence). V lost 3 bases to trimming and J lost 1 base, with 19 bases between them. The CDR3 contains 17 residues. DNA of the CDR3: TGTGCCAGTAGTATGGGGGTTTTGGCAGGAGGGTCCTACGAGCAGTACTTC. Encoded protein: CASSMGVLAGGSYEQYF.

The rearrangement uses TRBV5-1 and TRBJ2-7, with 12 bases lining up with TRBD2. CDR1 and CDR2 from the germline V gene are SGHRS and YFSETQ. CDR3 length equals 14 residues. The V gene end was trimmed by 6 bases and the J gene end by 6 bases; junction bases not matched to a gene: 7. The CDR3 is CASTVLAGGPEQYF. The CDR3 DNA sequence: TGCGCCAGCACCGTACTAGCGGGAGGCCCCGAGCAGTACTTC.

This clone was picked up a small number of times. This chain uses TRBV7-9 with TRBJ2-2; D uncertain. Trimming pared 5 bases from V and 5 bases from J, leaving 6 bases between. The CDR3 covers 12 residues. In germline, CDR1 is SEHNR, CDR2 FQNEAQ (reference sequence). CDR3 sequence: CASSPWTGELFF. Written as DNA, the CDR3 is TGTGCCAGCAGCCCATGGACCGGGGAGCTGTTTTTT.

This chain links TRBV5-4 with TRBJ2-4; the D gene is possibly TRBD2 (5 bases). CDR1 SGHNT and CDR2 YYREEE come from the germline V gene (reference sequence). Trimming took off 3 bases at V and 5 bases at J, with 15 bases between the two ends. The CDR3 contains 15 residues. In nucleotides, the CDR3 is TGTGCCAGCAGCTCCTGGATTCGGGGTCAAAACATTCAGTACTTC. It encodes CASSSWIRGQNIQYF.

In DNA form, the CDR3 reads TGCGCCAGCAGCCAAGATCTGGCAGATTCTTATTCACCCCTCCACTTT. Amino acid sequence: CASSQDLADSYSPLHF. The chain recombines TRBV4-1 with TRBJ1-6; no firm D call. CDR1 and CDR2 from the germline V gene are MGHRA and YSYEKL. The length of the CDR3 is 16 residues. The V and J ends lost 0 bases and 8 bases respectively, with 14 bases between them.

J is TRBJ1-1 and V is TRBV7-9; no clear D. The CDR3 sequence is 16 residues long. Germline V gene lookup returns CDR1 SEHNR and CDR2 FQNEAQ (reference sequence). Trimming took 4 bases from V and 5 from J, leaving 20 bases between them. CDR3 sequence: CASSSFGGILITEAFF. The CDR3 region has the DNA TGTGCCAGCAGCTCCTTCGGAGGGATTCTGATAACTGAAGCTTTCTTT.

This chain uses TRBV5-6 with TRBJ1-5; D perhaps matches TRBD1 (5 bases). Germline loops: CDR1 SGHDT, CDR2 YYEEEE. The CDR3 contains 15 residues. V was pared by 8 bases and J by 1 base, with 16 bases between. The CDR3 here is CASARGVGSNQPQHF. The DNA of the CDR3 is TGTGCCAGTGCGCGGGGGGTAGGGAGCAATCAGCCCCAGCATTTT.

The V and J genes are TRBV6-5 and TRBJ2-7; 10 nucleotides line up with TRBD1. Germline CDR1 is MNHEY and CDR2 is SVGAGI. V dropped 5 bases and J dropped 1; count of bases not matched to a gene: 5. This CDR3 contains 15 residues. CDR3: CASSRTGGPSYEQYF. The CDR3, as DNA: TGTGCCAGCAGTCGGACAGGGGGGCCTTCCTACGAGCAGTACTTC.

The V call is TRBV6-2 or TRBV6-3, the J call TRBJ1-1; D remains unclear. Germline lookup yields CDR1 MNHEY and CDR2 SVGEGT. The CDR3 is made up of 15 amino acids. The germline V and J ends were trimmed by 5 bases and 2 bases, with 15 bases remaining between them. The CDR3 region is CASSTTATQNTEAFF. In DNA form, the CDR3 reads TGTGCCAGCAGTACCACCGCCACCCAAAACACTGAAGCTTTCTTT.

The chain carries TRBV11-1 and TRBJ2-7; a possible D gene is TRBD2 (5 bases). CDR1 and CDR2 (germline): SGHAT, FQDESV (reference sequence). V lost 5 bases and J lost 1, with 12 bases in between. The CDR3 spans 14 residues. CDR3 DNA: TGTGCCAGCAGCAGGGTGGCGGGTTCCTACGAGCAGTACTTC. Encoded protein: CASSRVAGSYEQYF.

The gene calls are TRBV27 and TRBJ2-5; no clear D. Germline lookup yields CDR1 MNHEY and CDR2 SMNVEV (reference sequence). This CDR3 region has 14 residues. Deletions cut 4 bases from V and 5 bases from J, with 14 bases between. For the CDR3, the DNA is TGTGCCAGCAGTTCGTCCTGGTTCCGGGAGACCCAGTACTTC. It codes for CASSSSWFRETQYF.

The chain combines TRBV3-1 (or the pseudogene TRBV3-2) with TRBJ1-6; D unclear. CDR1 is LGHDT and CDR2 is YNNKEL in the germline V gene (reference sequence). The CDR3 has 13 amino acids. V lost 5 bases, J lost 9 bases, and 11 bases lay in between. CDR3 DNA sequence: TGTGCCAGCAGCTCGGTGGGGAGTTCACCCCTCCACTTT. It translates to CASSSVGSSPLHF.

The rearrangement uses TRBV4-3 and TRBJ1-2, with D perhaps TRBD1 (5 bases). The V end lost 4 bases, the J end lost 4 bases, and 16 bases lay between the germline ends. Germline CDR1 reads LGHNA; CDR2 reads YSLEER. This CDR3 region has 15 residues. The CDR3 DNA reads TGCGCCAGCAGCCGGTCTCCGGGCCAGGGCTATGGCTACACCTTC. The encoded protein is CASSRSPGQGYGYTF.

This clone was detected only once. This chain uses TRBV4-3 with TRBJ2-6; TRBD2 agrees at 12 bases. In germline, CDR1 is LGHNA, CDR2 YSLEER. V gave up 3 bases and J gave up 0 bases; unmatched junction bases: 9. The CDR3 contains 20 residues. In nucleotides, the CDR3 is TGCGCCAGCAGCCATCCTGGGACTAGCGGGTCGAGCTCTGGGGCCAACGTCCTGACTTTC. Encoded protein: CASSHPGTSGSSSGANVLTF.

The CDR3 is CASSPGSAQETQYF. CDR3 in DNA: TGTGCCAGCAGCCCCGGCTCGGCGCAAGAGACCCAGTACTTC. The gene calls are TRBV9 and TRBJ2-5; D is uncertain. This CDR3 has 14 amino acids. The germline gives CDR1 SGDLS, CDR2 YYNGEE. V gave up 4 bases and J gave up 2 bases, with 12 bases separating them.

This chain connects TRBV5-4 to TRBJ1-2, with a possible D match to TRBD1 (5 bases). Germline V gene lookup returns CDR1 SGHNT and CDR2 YYREEE (reference sequence). This CDR3 region has 13 residues. Trimming took 3 bases from V and 4 from J, leaving 10 bases between them. The CDR3 sequence: CASSSGDGYGYTF. The CDR3 DNA reads TGTGCCAGCAGCTCGGGGGACGGCTATGGCTACACCTTC.